Each of the 17 T cell receptor beta chains below was sequenced from the same sample in a study of metastatic and nonmetastatic thyroid tumors. MiXCR was used by TCRdb to re-call the PCR reads. The table has 45,000 to 60,000 clones, roughly a sixth seen once; the top ten hold almost 3%. Each patient went into thyroid surgery without having received any treatment. Sequencing input: blood. The receptor set was obtained from a female donor with papillary thyroid cancer or a benign thyroid nodule (not recorded which). Some clones in this sample may be carry-over from other donors' samples.

This clone appeared many times. The rearrangement joins TRBV20-1 to TRBJ1-1, with D uncertain. This CDR3 region has 14 residues. Germline CDR1 and CDR2: DFQATT and SNEGSKA (reference sequence). The V gene lost 0 bases and the J gene lost 3 bases, with 11 bases spanning the gap. The CDR3 DNA follows: TGCAGTGCTAGAGACCTGGACGGGCACACTGAAGCTTTCTTT. This encodes CSARDLDGHTEAFF.

This clone was seen many times. The chain recombines TRBV11-2 with TRBJ2-5, with D uncertain. This CDR3 is 12 amino acids long. Germline V gene sequence: CDR1 SGHAT, CDR2 FQNNGV. V was trimmed by 5 bases and J by 14 bases, leaving 18 bases between them. CDR3 in DNA: TGTGCCAGCAGCCGCAACGGCGCGAATTTTTACTTC. It is translated as CASSRNGANFYF.

This clone was recorded at least ten times. The J gene is TRBJ2-7, the V gene TRBV29-1; tentatively, D is TRBD1 (6 bases). Germline CDR1 is SQVTM and CDR2 is ANQGSEA. Between the trimmed V and J ends, which lost 6 bases and 6 bases, there was a span of 18 bases. The CDR3 spans 13 residues. The CDR3 sequence is CSVDSQGKREQYF. CDR3 bases: TGCAGCGTGGACAGTCAGGGAAAACGCGAGCAGTACTTC.

In its sample, this clone was seen many times. The V and J genes are TRBV27 and TRBJ2-6; no reliable D call. Germline-derived CDR1 and CDR2 are MNHEY and SMNVEV (reference sequence). The V end was cut by 3 bases, the J end by 2 bases, with 20 bases between. The CDR3 is 19 residues long. The CDR3 nucleotides are TGTGCCAGCAGTTTTAGGTCCGACTCTCCCTTTCCTGGGGCCAACGTCCTGACTTTC. It encodes CASSFRSDSPFPGANVLTF.

This clone was seen repeatedly, ten times or more. The chain employs TRBV6-1 and TRBJ1-3; 9 nucleotides agree with TRBD1. From germline, CDR1 is MNHNS and CDR2 SASEGT. The CDR3 extends over 14 amino acids. Trimming cost V 5 bases and J 5 bases; bases outside gene matches: 4. CDR3 sequence reads: CASSSGTGRNTIYF. Written as DNA, the CDR3 is TGTGCCAGCAGTTCCGGGACAGGGAGAAACACCATATATTTT.

This clone appeared a few times. V gene TRBV29-1 combines with J gene TRBJ2-3; a possible D gene is TRBD1 (5 bases). Germline V CDR1 and CDR2: SQVTM, ANQGSEA. Trimming cost V 3 bases and J 0 bases, with 16 bases left between them. This CDR3 is built from 16 residues. CDR3 region: CSVEVQGAPSTDTQYF. The CDR3 DNA is TGCAGCGTTGAGGTTCAAGGGGCCCCTAGCACAGATACGCAGTATTTT.

In this sample, this clone turned up many times. This chain uses TRBV30 with TRBJ1-2, with D possibly TRBD1 on 6 matching bases. V lost 5 bases, J lost 8 bases, and 18 bases lay in between. The length of the CDR3 is 13 residues. Germline CDR1 is GTSNPN and CDR2 is SVGIG (reference sequence). The CDR3 nucleotides read TGTGCCTGGGAACCTGGGGGGCACGGGGGCTACACCTTC. It yields the protein CAWEPGGHGGYTF.

The sample holds one count of this clone. This chain uses TRBV5-4 with TRBJ2-7; 7 positions agree with TRBD1. The J call is in doubt because the DNA end fits TRBJ2-5 better. Germline V gene lookup returns CDR1 SGHNT and CDR2 YYREEE (reference sequence). CDR3 size: 13 residues. The CDR3 DNA reads TGTGCCAGCAGCATGGGACAGCAAGAGACCCAGTACTTC. Amino acids: CASSMGQQETQYF.

This clone was counted many times. The J gene is TRBJ2-3, the V gene TRBV7-8; 10 nucleotides align to TRBD1. After removal of 5 bases from V and 2 bases from J, the junction contained 4 bases not matched to a gene. This CDR3 is built from 15 residues. The V gene's germline CDR1 is SGHVS and CDR2 FQNEAQ. DNA of the CDR3: TGTGCCAGCAGCCTGGGACAGGGGTTCACAGATACGCAGTATTTT. Protein product: CASSLGQGFTDTQYF.

Judged by abundance, this clone is medium-sized. The chain is built from TRBV6-1 and TRBJ1-5, with D unclear. Germline-derived CDR1 and CDR2 are MNHNS and SASEGT. The V and J ends lost 4 bases and 7 bases respectively, with 17 bases between them. This CDR3 is built from 15 residues. The DNA of the CDR3 is TGTGCCAGCAGTGGCGGGAGCGGTCAGTGGCAGCCCCAGCATTTT. This codes for CASSGGSGQWQPQHF.

Comments on this clone: A clone one base away is much larger, so this may be a read error. DNA for the CDR3: TGTGCCAACAGTTTATCTGGGGGGGCTGAAGATTTCTTT. Its protein product is CANSLSGGAEDFF. The chain employs TRBV28 and TRBJ1-1; D possibly corresponds to TRBD1 (6 bases). Germline V gene lookup returns CDR1 MDHEN and CDR2 SYDVKM. This CDR3 has 13 amino acids.

To note about this clone: This may be a read error, as it is one base from a much larger clone. The chain joins TRBV5-6 to TRBJ2-1; D gene unclear. Germline assignment: CDR1 SGHDT and CDR2 YYEEEE. This CDR3 is built from 11 residues. CDR3 coding DNA: TGTTCCAGCAGCGTTGGAGTTGAGCAGTTCTTC. Protein sequence: CSSSVGVEQFF. Full variable domain (missing parts from reference TRBV5-6 and TRBJ2-1): DAGVTQSPTHLIKTRGQQVTLRCSPKSGHDTVSWYQQALGQGPQFIFQYYEEEERQRGNFPDRFSGHQFPNYSSELNVNALLLGDSALYLCSSSVGVEQFFGPGTRLTVL.

CDR3 amino acids: CASSSPTGAKQYF. The CDR3 DNA is TGTGCCAGCAGTTCCCCCACAGGGGCCAAGCAGTACTTC. The genes are TRBV28 and TRBJ2-7, with 7 bases identical to TRBD1. Germline V gene sequence: CDR1 MDHEN, CDR2 SYDVKM. Unmatched junction bases numbered 8, after V lost 4 bases and J lost 8 bases. This CDR3 has 13 amino acids.

Notes on this clone: Mismatch with germline at one junction end may stem from a read error. The V gene is TRBV20-1, the J gene TRBJ2-7; 7 bases are a match to TRBD1. The CDR3 loop spans 14 amino acids. Germline loops: CDR1 DFQATT, CDR2 SNEGSKA (reference sequence). CDR3 DNA sequence: TGCAGTGCTAGAGACGAGGACAGGTGCTACGATCAGTACTTC. This translates into CSARDEDRCYDQYF.

This clone was recorded many times. The chain links TRBV7-6 to TRBJ2-1; no reliable D call. This CDR3 is 13 amino acids long. CDR1 and CDR2 (germline): SGHVS, FNYEAQ. Trimming left V 3 bases short and J 5 bases short, with 8 bases between. CDR3 in DNA: TGTGCCAGCAGCTTTTTCCGGGACAATGAGCAGTTCTTC. It codes for CASSFFRDNEQFF.

This rearrangement joins TRBV20-1 to TRBJ2-1; D might be TRBD2 (6 bases). Per germline, CDR1 DFQATT and CDR2 SNEGSKA (reference sequence). The CDR3 spans 16 residues. V was trimmed by 0 bases and J by 4 bases, leaving 16 bases between them. The CDR3 sequence is CSARDRRRDNYNEQFF. The CDR3 region has the DNA TGCAGTGCTAGAGACCGCAGGCGGGATAATTACAATGAGCAGTTCTTC.

This clone is labeled as medium-sized. This chain joins TRBV6-1 and TRBJ1-5, with 7 bases that match TRBD1. The CDR3 runs to 13 residues. Germline V lookup: CDR1 MNHNS, CDR2 SASEGT. The V gene end was trimmed by 7 bases and the J gene end by 6 bases; junction bases not matched to a gene: 6. This chain's CDR3 is CASKMDRTQPQHF. In nucleotides, the CDR3 is TGTGCCAGCAAGATGGACAGGACTCAGCCCCAGCATTTT.